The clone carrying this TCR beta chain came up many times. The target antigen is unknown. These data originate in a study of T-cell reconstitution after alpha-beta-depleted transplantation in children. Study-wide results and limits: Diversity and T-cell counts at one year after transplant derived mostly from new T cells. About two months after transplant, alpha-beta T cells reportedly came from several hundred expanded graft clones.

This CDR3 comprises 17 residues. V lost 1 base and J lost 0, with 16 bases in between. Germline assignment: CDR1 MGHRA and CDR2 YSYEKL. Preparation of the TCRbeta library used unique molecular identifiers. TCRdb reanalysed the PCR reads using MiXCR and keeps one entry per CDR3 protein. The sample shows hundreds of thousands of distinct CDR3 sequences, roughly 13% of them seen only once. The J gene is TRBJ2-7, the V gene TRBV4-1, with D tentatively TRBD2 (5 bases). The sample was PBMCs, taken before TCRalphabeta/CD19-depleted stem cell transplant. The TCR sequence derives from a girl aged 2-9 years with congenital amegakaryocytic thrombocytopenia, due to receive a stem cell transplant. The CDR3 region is CASSQVSAEGSSYEQYF. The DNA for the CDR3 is TGCGCCAGCAGCCAAGTTTCCGCCGAGGGAAGCTCCTACGAGCAGTACTTC.